The 24 T cell receptor beta chains below all came from one sample that was sequenced in a study of blood T cell repertoires in COVID-19 (dated by TCRdb to about 2020). The library was made by the immunoSEQ multiplex PCR assay. TCRdb retrieved this table from immuneACCESS and kept in-frame rearrangements only. Not all clones are present; in checked studies, unresolved V genes account for under half, and no reason is known for the remainder. For this sample there are some 65,000 clones; roughly 88% appear just once. Of the sample, around 18% falls within the top ten clones. The sample was peripheral blood. The receptors shown here come from a woman of 80 years or more with active COVID-19.

V and J are TRBV7-2 and TRBJ2-7; 14 bases are a match to TRBD2. Germline V gene sequence: CDR1 SGHTA, CDR2 FQGNSA. J gave up 7 bases and V 4 bases, and 9 bases lay outside the gene matches. This CDR3 spans 16 amino acids. CDR3 nucleotide sequence: TGTGCCAGCAGCTCCCGGACTAGCGGGGGGCAGAGAGAGCAGTACTTC. It codes for CASSSRTSGGQREQYF. The full variable domain, in which reference TRBV7-2 and TRBJ2-7 provide the parts outside the CDR3, is GAGVSQSPSNKVTEKGKDVELRCDPISGHTALYWYRQSLGQGLEFLIYFQGNSAPDKSGLPSDRFSAERTGGSVSTLTIQRTQQEDSAVYLCASSSRTSGGQREQYFGPGTRLTVT.

The chain is built from TRBV5-6 and TRBJ2-7, with 7 bases fitting TRBD1. Trimming cost V 3 bases and J 3 bases; bases outside gene matches: 12. The CDR3 is 16 amino acids. Germline-derived CDR1 and CDR2 are SGHDT and YYEEEE. In DNA form, the CDR3 reads TGTGCCAGCAGCTCCCAAGTCAGAGGGGGCTTCTACGAGCAGTACTTC. Translation: CASSSQVRGGFYEQYF. Full variable domain (rest looked up from reference TRBV5-6 and TRBJ2-7): DAGVTQSPTHLIKTRGQQVTLRCSPKSGHDTVSWYQQALGQGPQFIFQYYEEEERQRGNFPDRFSGHQFPNYSSELNVNALLLGDSALYLCASSSQVRGGFYEQYFGPGTRLTVT.

The chain carries TRBV18 and TRBJ1-4; 9 nucleotides match TRBD1. The germline gives CDR1 KGHSH, CDR2 LQKENI. The V gene end was trimmed by 5 bases and the J gene end by 5 bases; junction bases not matched to a gene: 3. CDR3 length equals 14 residues. The CDR3 nucleotides read TGTGCCAGCTCATCTACAGGGGGCAATGAAAAACTGTTTTTT. Translated: CASSSTGGNEKLFF.

The chain has TRBV9 and TRBJ1-2; TRBD1 might be the D (6 bases). The CDR3 contains 16 residues. Germline assignment: CDR1 SGDLS and CDR2 YYNGEE. V was shortened by 4 bases and J by 0 bases, with 16 bases between the two germline ends. The CDR3 nucleotides are TGTGCCAGCAGCCCTGGAGGACAGCGGCCTAACTATGGCTACACCTTC. This codes for CASSPGGQRPNYGYTF.

The chain joins TRBV13 to TRBJ1-6; TRBD1 matches at 7 bases. Germline values: CDR1 PRHDT, CDR2 FYEKMQ (reference sequence). The CDR3 consists of 16 residues. With V trimmed by 0 bases and J by 7 bases, 6 bases remained unmatched. In DNA, the CDR3 is TGTGCCAGCAGCTTAGGACAGGGGATGGGGAATTCACCCCTCCACTTT. Its protein product is CASSLGQGMGNSPLHF.

This rearrangement joins TRBV3-1 (or the pseudogene TRBV3-2) to TRBJ2-7, with D tentatively TRBD1 (6 bases). Trimming took 2 bases from V and 7 from J, leaving 9 bases between them. The germline V gene has CDR1 LGHDT and CDR2 YNNKEL (reference sequence). The CDR3 runs 12 residues. The chain's CDR3 is CASSQTGWEQYF. The CDR3 DNA reads TGTGCCAGCAGCCAAACAGGGTGGGAGCAGTACTTC.

The chain uses TRBV4-2 and TRBJ2-3; TRBD2 agrees at 10 bases. The CDR3 has 16 residues. V was clipped by 0 bases and J by 6 bases; unmatched bases: 6. CDR1 and CDR2 (germline): LGHNA, YNFKEQ. The CDR3 loop is CASSQESGGAADTQYF. The CDR3 nucleotides read TGTGCCAGCAGCCAAGAGAGCGGGGGGGCTGCCGATACGCAGTATTTT.

The chain uses TRBV6-5 and TRBJ1-2, with D maybe TRBD1 (6 bases). Per germline, CDR1 MNHEY and CDR2 SVGAGI. V was cut by 6 bases and J by 4 bases, with 15 bases left in between. CDR3 length: 14 residues. The CDR3 sequence is CASSNTGTIYGYTF. The CDR3 region has the DNA TGTGCCAGCAGCAACACAGGGACCATCTATGGCTACACCTTC.

V gene TRBV29-1 combines with J gene TRBJ2-1; 12 nucleotides agree with TRBD2. This CDR3 comprises 17 residues. Looked up from germline, CDR1 is SQVTM and CDR2 is ANQGSEA. V was pared by 5 bases and J by 5 bases, with 13 bases of the junction left unmatched. Here the CDR3 DNA reads TGCAGCGTTAAAGCCGGGACTAGCGGGCTTGGCAACAATGAGCAGTTCTTC. Residues: CSVKAGTSGLGNNEQFF.

V usage is TRBV28 and J usage is TRBJ1-1, with D perhaps matching TRBD1 (6 bases). CDR1 is MDHEN and CDR2 is SYDVKM in the germline V gene. The CDR3 has 14 amino acids. The ends were cut back, 3 bases at V and 4 bases at J, with 12 bases in the middle. Written as DNA, the CDR3 is TGTGCCAGCAGTTTCTGGCAGGGGACCACTGAAGCTTTCTTT. It specifies CASSFWQGTTEAFF.

This clone was recorded once. The rearrangement joins TRBV28 to TRBJ2-3, with D perhaps TRBD1 (5 bases). CDR3 size: 16 residues. In germline, CDR1 is MDHEN, CDR2 SYDVKM. Trimming removed 6 bases from V and 0 bases from J, with 16 bases in between. CDR3 DNA: TGTGCCAGCAGACCCCCCCAGGGAACTAGCACAGATACGCAGTATTTT. The encoded protein is CASRPPQGTSTDTQYF. The full variable domain, with the rest looked up from reference TRBV28 and TRBJ2-3, is DVKVTQSSRYLVKRTGEKVFLECVQDMDHENMFWYRQDPGLGLRLIYFSYDVKMKEKGDIPEGYSVSREKKERFSLILESASTNQTSMYLCASRPPQGTSTDTQYFGPGTRLTVL.

The CDR3: CASEDYSTDTQYF. CDR3 DNA: TGTGCCAGTGAGGACTACTCAACAGATACGCAGTATTTT. The chain has TRBV28 and TRBJ2-3, with a weak D call TRBD2 (6 bases). Germline V gives CDR1 MDHEN, CDR2 SYDVKM. This CDR3 spans 13 amino acids. Deletions cut 9 bases from V and 3 bases from J, with 13 bases between.

The chain links TRBV5-5 to TRBJ1-3; D perhaps matches TRBD1 (5 bases). Trimming took off 0 bases at V and 7 bases at J, with 11 bases between the two ends. The germline CDR1 and CDR2 sequences are SGHKS and YYEKEE (reference sequence). This CDR3 region has 14 residues. The CDR3 DNA reads TGTGCCAGCAGCTTGGCTGGGGCGAGTAACACCATATATTTT. It translates to CASSLAGASNTIYF.

This clone was seen only once. The rearrangement uses TRBV28 and TRBJ2-3; tentative D call: TRBD2 (5 bases). This CDR3 has 15 residues. Looked up from germline, CDR1 is MDHEN and CDR2 is SYDVKM. The germline V and J ends were trimmed by 7 bases and 8 bases, with 22 bases remaining between them. CDR3 region: CASTSHTGRGGTQYF. The DNA of the CDR3 is TGTGCCAGCACATCCCATACGGGCCGCGGAGGTACGCAGTATTTT.

The chain uses TRBV5-1 and TRBJ2-5; 14 nucleotides line up with TRBD2. The CDR3 runs to 17 residues. Germline-derived CDR1 and CDR2 are SGHRS and YFSETQ. The junction had 6 bases not matched to a gene; V was cut back by 4 bases and J by 1 base. The DNA of the CDR3 is TGCGCCAGCAGCACTGGACTAGCGGGGGGACCCCAAGAGACCCAGTACTTC. Its protein is CASSTGLAGGPQETQYF.

The chain has TRBV7-2 and TRBJ1-4; 10 bases are a match to TRBD1. The CDR3 has 14 residues. Germline V gene lookup returns CDR1 SGHTA and CDR2 FQGNSA. V lost 4 bases, J lost 8 bases, and 4 bases stayed unmatched. CDR3 loop: CASSSTGGIEKLFF. Written as DNA, the CDR3 is TGTGCCAGCAGCTCGACAGGGGGCATCGAAAAACTGTTTTTT. The variable domain in full, with the rest retrieved from reference TRBV7-2 and TRBJ1-4, is GAGVSQSPSNKVTEKGKDVELRCDPISGHTALYWYRQSLGQGLEFLIYFQGNSAPDKSGLPSDRFSAERTGGSVSTLTIQRTQQEDSAVYLCASSSTGGIEKLFFGSGTQLSVL.

V usage is TRBV12-3 or TRBV12-4 and J usage is TRBJ1-6; tentative D call: TRBD1 (5 bases). The CDR3 consists of 13 residues. V was cut by 3 bases and J by 12 bases, with 12 bases left in between. As DNA, the CDR3 is TGTGCCAGCAGTTTCGAAAGGGGAGGACCCCTCCACTTT. This sequence encodes CASSFERGGPLHF.

This chain joins TRBV10-3 and TRBJ2-7; 7 bases are shared with TRBD1. Germline V gene sequence: CDR1 ENHRY, CDR2 SYGVKD. The trim removed 6 bases at V and 4 bases at J, leaving 9 bases unmatched. This CDR3 spans 14 amino acids. As DNA, the CDR3 is TGTGCCATCAGCCCCAGGGACAGACGTTACGAGCAGTACTTC. Its protein product is CAISPRDRRYEQYF.

The chain carries TRBV19 and TRBJ1-2; D unclear. V was shortened by 3 bases and J by 1 base, with 6 bases between the two germline ends. The V gene's germline CDR1 is LNHDA and CDR2 SQIVND (reference sequence). The length of the CDR3 is 13 residues. CDR3 DNA sequence: TGTGCCAGTAGTATGACGGGTAACTATGGCTACACCTTC. Its translation: CASSMTGNYGYTF.

J is TRBJ2-7 and V is TRBV9, with 11 bases aligning to TRBD2. V was clipped by 4 bases and J by 6 bases; unmatched bases: 3. The CDR3 is 13 amino acids. Germline CDR1 is SGDLS and CDR2 is YYNGEE. The CDR3 spells CASSRLAGSEQYF. The CDR3 nucleotides are TGTGCCAGCAGCCGACTAGCGGGGAGCGAGCAGTACTTC.

This sequence joins TRBV6-5 and TRBJ2-2; 8 nucleotides agree with TRBD1. V trimming: 3 bases; J trimming: 0 bases; junction bases outside the gene matches: 3. CDR3 length: 16 amino acids. Germline V CDR1 and CDR2: MNHEY, SVGAGI. The CDR3: CASSYSTGANTGELFF. DNA for the CDR3: TGTGCCAGCAGTTATTCGACAGGGGCGAACACCGGGGAGCTGTTTTTT.

The chain couples TRBV21-1 to TRBJ1-1; the DNA was not used to check the table's D call, TRBD1. TRBV21-1 is flagged as a pseudogene. The CDR3 has 16 residues. CDR3 in DNA: TGTGCCAGCAGCAGGAGGTACGAAAGGGGGCACACTGAAGCTTTCTTT. This sequence encodes CASSRRYERGHTEAFF.

The CDR3 bases are TGTGCCAGCAGCGTAGGCGGGGCTAGCGGGGTGTACGAGCAGTACTTC. Protein: CASSVGGASGVYEQYF. The chain carries TRBV9 and TRBJ2-7; 9 bases fit TRBD2. Germline V gene data show CDR1 as SGDLS and CDR2 as YYNGEE. Germline trimming cut 0 bases from V and 4 bases from J; bases unmatched to any gene: 8. The length of the CDR3 is 16 residues.

V and J are TRBV7-9 and TRBJ2-3; TRBD1 matches 7 bases. The CDR3 extends over 14 amino acids. Germline-derived CDR1 and CDR2 are SEHNR and FQNEAQ (reference sequence). V shed 7 bases and J 2 bases; nucleotides not matched to a gene: 6. The CDR3 sequence: CASTPGQPTDTQYF. Here the CDR3 DNA reads TGTGCCAGCACCCCGGGACAGCCCACAGATACGCAGTATTTT.